The subject of this entry is one TCR beta chain. This sample stems from a study of blood T cell repertoires in COVID-19. Study as a whole: From T cells, B-cell-depleted T cells, or PBMCs came the material, which was cDNA or gDNA.

The V end was cut by 4 bases, the J end by 7 bases, with 17 bases between. This CDR3 is built from 15 residues. Per the germline V gene, CDR1 is MNHEY and CDR2 is SVGAGI. TCRdb keeps only in-frame clones here, not all; method: immunoSEQ multiplex PCR. The sample shows more than 85,000 clones, approximately 79% of them seen only once. The sample taken for sequencing was peripheral blood. This receptor was obtained from a woman of 80 years or more with active or convalescent COVID-19. This chain links TRBV6-5 with TRBJ1-3, with D possibly being TRBD1 (5 bases). CDR3 amino acids: CASSSGGPGRNTIYF. CDR3 bases: TGTGCCAGCAGTTCGGGGGGTCCTGGCAGGAACACCATATATTTT.